This is a list of T cell receptor beta chains from one sample in a study of a mutant IDH1 vaccine in newly diagnosed glioma. For these TCRs, the target antigens are not known. Some clones are missing from TCRdb's copy, which holds only in-frame ones; the method was immunoSEQ multiplex PCR. Among roughly 110,000 clones listed, roughly 90% were seen once. The source was PBMCs, collected from a glioma patient whose treatment included an IDH1 peptide vaccine. The receptors shown here come from a woman aged 45-65 years with glioma. CDR3s include the opening cysteine and the closing phenylalanine or tryptophan. The order of the fields is CDR3 length, J gene, clone size, V gene, CDR3 protein. Clone size is not always given. Where it is, it says once, few, many or a class for expanded clones.

12 TRBJ1-4 - TRBV6-5 CAYGRGGEKLFF
13 TRBJ2-1 - TRBV11-2 CASSSFSYNEQFF
17 TRBJ2-3 - TRBV4-1 CASSQELSIVVSDTQYF
17 TRBJ2-6 - TRBV27 CASSRDRARTGANVLTF
16 TRBJ1-1 - TRBV5-1 CASSSGQGMVNTEAFF
15 TRBJ1-1 - TRBV5-1 CASSLAGPGNTEAFF
15 TRBJ1-1 - TRBV7-9 CASIRTGGAGTEAFF
12 TRBJ1-2 - TRBV10-2 CATRAANYGYTF
15 TRBJ2-1 once TRBV27 CASSRSGSSYNEQFF
14 TRBJ2-7 - TRBV5-1 CASSPEGGPYEQYF
13 TRBJ2-2 - TRBV5-1 CASSLKEIGELFF
13 TRBJ2-7 - TRBV30 CACLRDAGHEQYF
14 TRBJ1-2 - TRBV9 CASSPRGSNYGYTF
15 TRBJ2-3 - TRBV13 CASSLVQGVPDTQYF
15 TRBJ2-7 - TRBV27 CASSLSTGATYEQYF
14 TRBJ2-7 few TRBV5-1 CASSLDSGVDEQYF
15 TRBJ2-3 - TRBV9 CASSLGGGGIDTQYF
13 TRBJ1-1 - TRBV10-1 CASSAQGNTEAFF
15 TRBJ1-5 - TRBV28 CASSFVHRVNQPQHF
17 TRBJ2-5 - TRBV4-1 CASSPPPRLAGRETQYF
15 TRBJ1-2 - TRBV5-1 CASSLGPTGDYGYTF
13 TRBJ1-1 - TRBV19 CASMGRWNTEAFF
16 TRBJ2-3 few TRBV6-5 CASSYSLGSSTDTQYF
14 TRBJ2-7 - TRBV5-1 CASSKPSGGYEQYF
18 TRBJ1-1 - TRBV19 CASSPLSGTGEFSTEAFF
13 TRBJ2-1 - TRBV28 CASSRTGYNEQFF
15 TRBJ2-2 once TRBV11-2 CASSLVRGRTGELFF
15 TRBJ1-3 - TRBV18 CASSPGQGDGNTIYF
14 TRBJ1-1 - TRBV14 CASSQQHRSAEAFF
15 TRBJ2-1 once TRBV5-8 CASHPGTSAYNEQFF
14 TRBJ2-7 - TRBV2 CASSRAPRTYEQYF
14 - - TRBV2 CASSAGGSLYEQYF
12 TRBJ2-7 - TRBV13 CASSLGVYEQYF